The 25 T cell receptor beta chains below were found in one sample sequenced in a study of CD8+ T cells in alopecia areata. Following RNA extraction, reverse transcription yielded cDNA that acted as the sequencing template. Some clones are missing from TCRdb's copy, which holds only in-frame ones; the method was immunoSEQ multiplex PCR. In the table there are more than 200,000 clones, around 67% of which are singletons. The sample in question was CD4+ T cells sorted from blood, obtained at week 0. These receptors were obtained from a human donor with alopecia areata.

The rearrangement links TRBV9 to TRBJ1-2; D ambiguous. This CDR3 has 12 amino acids. Trimming took off 5 bases at V and 4 bases at J, with 9 bases between the two ends. CDR1 SGDLS and CDR2 YYNGEE come from the germline V gene. The CDR3 sequence: CASRKGTYGYTF. The CDR3 region has the DNA TGTGCCAGCAGGAAGGGAACCTATGGCTACACCTTC.

V usage is TRBV6-1 and J usage is TRBJ2-7; 8 bases fit TRBD1. This CDR3 has 14 amino acids. J was trimmed by 1 base and V by 7 bases; bases with no gene match: 6. CDR1 and CDR2 (germline): MNHNS, SASEGT. The CDR3 region has the DNA TGTGCCAGCAACCAGGACAGGGTATCCTACGAGCAGTACTTC. As protein: CASNQDRVSYEQYF.

This clone was seen a handful of times. V and J are TRBV5-1 and TRBJ2-3; unclear D gene. V was shortened by 2 bases and J by 2 bases, with 0 bases between the two germline ends. Germline values: CDR1 SGHRS, CDR2 YFSETQ. This CDR3 is 11 amino acids long. CDR3 amino acids: CASSFTDTQYF. DNA of the CDR3: TGCGCCAGCAGCTTCACAGATACGCAGTATTTT.

The rearrangement uses TRBV7-9 and TRBJ2-7; D might be TRBD1 or TRBD2, each matching 5 bases. V lost 3 bases and J 3 bases, leaving 9 bases between the germline ends. In germline, CDR1 is SEHNR, CDR2 FQNEAQ (reference sequence). The CDR3 totals 13 residues. The CDR3 DNA follows: TGTGCCAGCAGCTTGGGGGAGCACTACGAGCAGTACTTC. It specifies CASSLGEHYEQYF.

The V gene is TRBV4-2, the J gene TRBJ2-5; D perhaps matches TRBD2 (7 bases). Germline V gene lookup returns CDR1 LGHNA and CDR2 YNFKEQ. The V gene lost 4 bases and the J gene lost 7 bases, with 16 bases spanning the gap. The CDR3 runs 14 residues. CDR3 bases: TGTGCCAGCAGCCCAAGCTTGGGGGGGCTGACCCAGTACTTC. Translating it yields CASSPSLGGLTQYF.

As regards this clone: Different DNA sequences within this sample yield the same CDR3. This chain links TRBV29-1 with TRBJ2-3, with 14 bases matching TRBD2. Losses at the gene ends were 1 base for V and 2 bases for J; bases not matched to a gene: 8. Germline V gene lookup returns CDR1 SQVTM and CDR2 ANQGSEA. This CDR3 comprises 18 residues. This CDR3 is CSVEGGGLAGAFTDTQYF. The DNA for the CDR3 is TGCAGCGTTGAAGGGGGGGGACTAGCGGGGGCGTTCACAGATACGCAGTATTTT.

The chain links TRBV2 to TRBJ2-7, with 9 nucleotides matching TRBD1. The CDR3 has 14 amino acids. Germline V gene sequence: CDR1 SNHLY, CDR2 FYNNEI. With 5 bases clipped from V and 2 bases from J, the junction kept 4 bases outside the gene matches. Written as DNA, the CDR3 is TGTGCCAGCAGTACCGACAGGGGGGCCTACGAGCAGTACTTC. Protein product: CASSTDRGAYEQYF.

V and J are TRBV27 and TRBJ2-4, with 7 bases identical to TRBD1. This CDR3 has 13 amino acids. V shed 5 bases and J 5 bases; nucleotides not matched to a gene: 3. Germline loops: CDR1 MNHEY, CDR2 SMNVEV (reference sequence). In DNA form, the CDR3 reads TGTGCCAGCAGTCGGGACAGCGAAAACATTCAGTACTTC. Translation gives CASSRDSENIQYF.

The chain couples TRBV29-1 to TRBJ1-1; tentative D call: TRBD1 (6 bases). Germline-derived CDR1 and CDR2 are SQVTM and ANQGSEA. This CDR3 region has 12 residues. The CDR3 loop reads CSGTHMNTEAFF. The CDR3 nucleotides are TGCAGTGGGACACACATGAACACTGAAGCTTTCTTT.

The chain employs TRBV6-5 and TRBJ2-2; D not resolved. V was clipped by 7 bases and J by 3 bases, with 15 bases between them. This CDR3 has 15 residues. Germline CDR1 and CDR2: MNHEY and SVGAGI. In nucleotides, the CDR3 is TGTGCCAGCACCTCCTTGGCAGGCTACACCGGGGAGCTGTTTTTT. Translated: CASTSLAGYTGELFF.

This clone was observed a handful of times. This chain uses TRBV5-1 with TRBJ2-5; D perhaps matches TRBD2 (6 bases). Trimming cost V 6 bases and J 4 bases, with 16 bases left between them. This CDR3 region has 14 residues. Germline CDR1 and CDR2: SGHRS and YFSETQ. CDR3 in DNA: TGCGCCAGCAACCGCCTCGGGGGAGGAGAGACCCAGTACTTC. Residues: CASNRLGGGETQYF.

V is TRBV7-9 and J is TRBJ2-1, with TRBD2 as a possible D gene (5 bases). V shed 2 bases and J shed 4 bases, with 18 bases lying between them. Germline V gene lookup returns CDR1 SEHNR and CDR2 FQNEAQ (reference sequence). The CDR3 loop spans 17 amino acids. CDR3 nucleotide sequence: TGTGCCAGCAGCTTACTAGCCACACTATACACTTACAATGAGCAGTTCTTC. Residues: CASSLLATLYTYNEQFF.

The chain employs TRBV29-1 and TRBJ2-7, with a possible D match to TRBD2 (5 bases). Deletions cut 4 bases from V and 3 bases from J, with 10 bases between. The CDR3 has 12 residues. Germline CDR1 is SQVTM and CDR2 is ANQGSEA. The CDR3 spells CSVGEPLYEQYF. CDR3 bases: TGCAGCGTTGGGGAGCCTCTCTACGAGCAGTACTTC.

The rearrangement links TRBV5-8 to TRBJ2-6; a possible D gene is TRBD2 (5 bases). The CDR3 consists of 15 residues. V was pared by 3 bases and J by 2 bases, with 9 bases between. Germline V gene sequence: CDR1 SGHTS, CDR2 YDEGEE. The DNA of the CDR3 is TGTGCCAGCAGCTCTCGGGGTACTGGGGCCAACGTCCTGACTTTC. Its protein product is CASSSRGTGANVLTF.

This clone has only one observation. The chain carries TRBV7-2 and TRBJ2-3, with D possibly being TRBD1 (5 bases). V dropped 2 bases and J dropped 2 bases, with 11 bases sitting between them. Germline V gives CDR1 SGHTA, CDR2 FQGNSA. The CDR3 is 15 amino acids. In DNA form, the CDR3 reads TGTGCCAGCAGCTTATCAGGGTTATTCACAGATACGCAGTATTTT. Protein: CASSLSGLFTDTQYF.

This clone turned up a few times. This chain joins TRBV29-1 and TRBJ2-3; either TRBD1 or TRBD2 may fit D (5 bases each). Trimming removed 3 bases at V and 4 bases at J, with 11 bases between. This CDR3 contains 13 residues. CDR1 and CDR2 from the germline V gene are SQVTM and ANQGSEA. The CDR3 nucleotides are TGCAGCGTTGACTTGAGGGGATCAGATACGCAGTATTTT. It specifies CSVDLRGSDTQYF.

The J gene is TRBJ1-2, the V gene TRBV15; no clear D gene. The germline gives CDR1 LNHNV, CDR2 YYDKDF (reference sequence). The V gene lost 2 bases and the J gene lost 4 bases, with 8 bases spanning the gap. The CDR3 is 13 amino acids. CDR3 nucleotides: TGTGCCACCAGCAGATCGACCCGCTATGGCTACACCTTC. Amino acid sequence: CATSRSTRYGYTF.

This clone was picked up one time. V and J are TRBV30 and TRBJ2-3; 9 bases map to TRBD2. The CDR3 spans 15 residues. CDR1 GTSNPN and CDR2 SVGIG come from the germline V gene (reference sequence). Trimming removed 2 bases from V and 4 bases from J; junction bases left unmatched: 7. The CDR3 DNA reads as TGTGCCTGGAGTCTGGGACTAGCAGATGCAGATACGCAGTATTTT. Translating gives CAWSLGLADADTQYF.

A few counts support this clone. This chain uses TRBV9 with TRBJ1-4; D ambiguous. This CDR3 has 14 residues. Germline lookup yields CDR1 SGDLS and CDR2 YYNGEE. The V gene lost 0 bases and the J gene lost 4 bases, with 7 bases spanning the gap. The CDR3 spells CASSVGLLNEKLFF. CDR3 in DNA: TGTGCCAGCAGCGTAGGACTACTTAATGAAAAACTGTTTTTT.

CDR3 in DNA: TGCAGCGTTCTAGCGGTGTCTAGCACAGATACGCAGTATTTT. This translates into CSVLAVSSTDTQYF. The V call is TRBV29-1, the J call TRBJ2-3, with TRBD2 matching over 7 bases. The CDR3 loop spans 14 amino acids. The ends lost 5 bases at V and 0 bases at J; junction bases unmatched: 5. Germline CDR1 SQVTM, CDR2 ANQGSEA.

J is TRBJ1-4 and V is TRBV4-1; D ambiguous. The germline V and J ends were trimmed by 1 base and 0 bases, with 9 bases remaining between them. The CDR3 loop spans 16 amino acids. The V gene's germline CDR1 is MGHRA and CDR2 YSYEKL. CDR3: CASSQAPQTTNEKLFF. CDR3 nucleotide sequence: TGCGCCAGCAGCCAAGCTCCCCAAACAACTAATGAAAAACTGTTTTTT.

The J gene is TRBJ2-3, the V gene TRBV30; perhaps TRBD2 as D (6 bases). The CDR3 has 15 amino acids. Germline loops: CDR1 GTSNPN, CDR2 SVGIG (reference sequence). Trimming shortened V by 2 bases and J by 1 base, and 13 bases separated the two germline ends. CDR3 sequence (DNA): TGTGCCTGGAGTTCCTCCGGGACTGGCACAGATACGCAGTATTTT. It encodes CAWSSSGTGTDTQYF.

This chain connects TRBV30 to TRBJ2-2; 8 bases are shared with TRBD2. J was trimmed by 6 bases and V by 4 bases; bases with no gene match: 4. Per the germline V gene, CDR1 is GTSNPN and CDR2 is SVGIG (reference sequence). CDR3 size: 13 residues. The CDR3 here is CAWKAGGPGELFF. The CDR3 DNA reads TGTGCCTGGAAGGCGGGGGGACCCGGGGAGCTGTTTTTT.

V gene TRBV2 combines with J gene TRBJ2-1, with TRBD2 matching over 12 bases. Germline lookup yields CDR1 SNHLY and CDR2 FYNNEI. The junction had 11 bases not matched to a gene; V was cut back by 6 bases and J by 5 bases. The CDR3 runs to 17 residues. In DNA form, the CDR3 reads TGTGCCAGCAGCGGGCTGACTAGCGGGAGCTTAGACAATGAGCAGTTCTTC. Translated, it gives CASSGLTSGSLDNEQFF. Full variable domain (remainder filled in from reference TRBV2 and TRBJ2-1): EPEVTQTPSHQVTQMGQEVILRCVPISNHLYFYWYRQILGQKVEFLVSFYNNEISEKSEIFDDQFSVERPDGSNFTLKIRSTKLEDSAMYFCASSGLTSGSLDNEQFFGPGTRLTVL.

V is TRBV9 and J is TRBJ1-6; unclear D gene. Trimming took 3 bases from V and 1 from J, leaving 11 bases between them. CDR3 length equals 16 residues. Looked up from germline, CDR1 is SGDLS and CDR2 is YYNGEE. As DNA, the CDR3 is TGTGCCAGCAGCGCAACCGACACATCCTATAATTCACCCCTCCACTTT. Translation: CASSATDTSYNSPLHF.